The clone carrying this T cell receptor beta chain was observed once. CDR1 is SGHDT and CDR2 is YYEEEE in the germline V gene. V gave up 3 bases and J gave up 5 bases, with 17 bases separating them. The CDR3 consists of 15 residues. The data belong to a study of early stage breast cancer tumors. Measured with immunoSEQ multiplex PCR; TCRdb has only the in-frame clones, and not every one. The data contain tens of thousands of clones, 90% to 95% of them singletons. Sequencing was carried out using blood. The chain links TRBV5-6 to TRBJ2-5; tentative D call: TRBD2 (6 bases). This TCR was recovered from a person aged 65 to 85 with breast cancer. This chain's CDR3 is CASSSLEIGGETQYF. In nucleotides, the CDR3 is TGTGCCAGCAGCTCGCTAGAAATAGGAGGGGAGACCCAGTACTTC.